The sequence of this T cell receptor beta chain was determined in a study of cytomegalovirus exposure and HLA in healthy donors. This clone showed up just a few times. CDR3 length equals 14 residues. Trimming took off 1 base at V and 8 bases at J, with 12 bases between the two ends. Germline V gene data show CDR1 as SGHRS and CDR2 as YFSETQ. The PCR contained 60 Vbeta and 13 Jbeta primers. TCRdb's table, derived via immunoSEQ multiplex PCR, lists solely in-frame clones and lacks some. The table includes approximately 100,000 clones, more than 75% detected once. The clonotype was recovered from a woman in her 50s in good health and CMV-seropositive. The sample taken for sequencing was PBMCs. The chain links TRBV5-1 to TRBJ1-4; D uncertain. CDR3 loop: CASSLLNVGEKLFF. DNA for the CDR3: TGCGCCAGCAGCTTGCTCAACGTCGGGGAAAAACTGTTTTTT. The full variable domain, its missing parts supplied by reference TRBV5-1 and TRBJ1-4, is KAGVTQTPRYLIKTRGQQVTLSCSPISGHRSVSWYQQTPGQGLQFLFEYFSETQRNKGNFPGRFSGRQFSNSRSEMNVSTLELGDSALYLCASSLLNVGEKLFFGSGTQLSVL.